Listed below are T cell receptor beta chains from one sample, sequenced in a study of naive and memory T cell subsets. In TCRdb, the UMI-ligation and nested PCR reads were re-called with MiXCR into one record per CDR3 protein. Found here are around 93,000 distinct CDR3 sequences, about 10% of them singletons; the top ten hold around 0.13%. The source material was naive CD4+ T cells from blood. Receptors originate from a human donor in good health. Both conserved end residues are part of each CDR3. The D gene is left open where the match is weak. Rows give clone size only sometimes, using once, few, many, or a class for an expanded clone.

v_gene: TRBV28; j_gene: TRBJ1-2; d_gene: TRBD1; abundance: few; CDR3aa: CASSSQAGTGGGYTF; CDR3nt: TGTGCCAGCAGTTCCCAAGCCGGGACAGGGGGCGGCTACACCTTC
v_gene: TRBV2; j_gene: TRBJ1-1; d_gene: NA; abundance: few; CDR3aa: CASSELGTTEAFF; CDR3nt: TGTGCCAGCAGTGAACTGGGGACTACTGAAGCTTTCTTT
v_gene: TRBV7-2; j_gene: TRBJ2-7; d_gene: NA; abundance: many; CDR3aa: CASTGGGQRLYEQYF; CDR3nt: TGTGCCAGCACCGGGGGGGGACAGCGCCTCTACGAGCAGTACTTC
v_gene: TRBV11-2; j_gene: TRBJ2-1; d_gene: NA; abundance: NA; CDR3aa: CASSPRGGWGRDNEQFF; CDR3nt: TGTGCCAGCAGCCCCCGCGGGGGCTGGGGGCGAGACAATGAGCAGTTCTTC
v_gene: TRBV2; j_gene: TRBJ2-7; d_gene: TRBD2; abundance: many; CDR3aa: CASSGRLAHASRNYEQYF; CDR3nt: TGTGCCAGCAGTGGGAGACTAGCGCACGCATCCCGAAACTACGAGCAGTACTTC
v_gene: TRBV19; j_gene: TRBJ2-6; d_gene: NA; abundance: few; CDR3aa: CASQLSSASSGANVLTF; CDR3nt: TGTGCCAGTCAGCTCTCTAGCGCTAGCTCTGGGGCCAACGTCCTGACTTTC
v_gene: TRBV28; j_gene: TRBJ2-5; d_gene: NA; abundance: many; CDR3aa: CASSVSYQETQYF; CDR3nt: TGTGCCAGCAGTGTTTCGTACCAAGAGACCCAGTACTTC
v_gene: TRBV7-2; j_gene: TRBJ1-3; d_gene: NA; abundance: few; CDR3aa: CASSAQAAPGNTIYF; CDR3nt: TGTGCCAGCAGCGCCCAGGCGGCTCCTGGAAACACCATATATTTT
v_gene: TRBV2; j_gene: TRBJ2-2; d_gene: NA; abundance: many; CDR3aa: CASSERSGELFF; CDR3nt: TGTGCCAGCAGTGAAAGGTCCGGGGAGCTGTTTTTT
v_gene: TRBV6-2/TRBV6-3; j_gene: TRBJ2-2; d_gene: TRBD1; abundance: NA; CDR3aa: CASSLGQAGAGELFF; CDR3nt: TGTGCCAGCAGTCTTGGACAGGCTGGCGCCGGGGAGCTGTTTTTT
v_gene: TRBV11-2; j_gene: TRBJ1-1; d_gene: NA; abundance: once; CDR3aa: CASSLVPRNTEAFF; CDR3nt: TGTGCCAGCAGCTTAGTGCCCAGGAACACTGAAGCTTTCTTT
v_gene: TRBV12-3/TRBV12-4; j_gene: TRBJ2-1; d_gene: TRBD2; abundance: few; CDR3aa: CASIVSGRAYNEQFF; CDR3nt: TGTGCCAGCATTGTCAGCGGGAGGGCCTACAATGAGCAGTTCTTC
v_gene: TRBV20-1; j_gene: TRBJ2-7; d_gene: TRBD2; abundance: NA; CDR3aa: CSALAGGRTYEQYF; CDR3nt: TGCAGTGCTCTGGCGGGGGGGCGAACCTACGAGCAGTACTTC
v_gene: TRBV12-3/TRBV12-4; j_gene: TRBJ2-6; d_gene: NA; abundance: many; CDR3aa: CASSLYGEKSGANVLTF; CDR3nt: TGTGCCAGCAGTTTATATGGGGAAAAGAGCGGGGCCAACGTCCTGACTTTC
v_gene: TRBV30; j_gene: TRBJ2-1; d_gene: NA; abundance: few; CDR3aa: CAWSKAYNEQFF; CDR3nt: TGTGCCTGGAGTAAAGCCTACAATGAGCAGTTCTTC
v_gene: TRBV27; j_gene: TRBJ2-2; d_gene: TRBD2; abundance: many; CDR3aa: CASSFGAAGVDGELFF; CDR3nt: TGTGCCAGCAGTTTTGGCGCGGCGGGAGTGGACGGGGAGCTGTTTTTT
v_gene: TRBV20-1; j_gene: TRBJ1-1; d_gene: TRBD1; abundance: few; CDR3aa: CSPLTGGALNTEAFF; CDR3nt: TGCAGTCCCCTTACAGGGGGCGCTTTGAACACTGAAGCTTTCTTT
v_gene: TRBV21-1; j_gene: TRBJ2-3; d_gene: NA; abundance: many; CDR3aa: CASSKVGQPRKGTDTQYF; CDR3nt: TGTGCCAGCAGCAAAGTGGGGCAGCCCAGGAAGGGCACAGATACGCAGTATTTT
v_gene: TRBV5-4; j_gene: TRBJ2-2; d_gene: NA; abundance: NA; CDR3aa: CASSSGGFIANTGELFF; CDR3nt: TGTGCCAGCAGCTCCGGAGGGTTTATCGCGAACACCGGGGAGCTGTTTTTT
v_gene: TRBV20-1; j_gene: TRBJ2-7; d_gene: TRBD2; abundance: few; CDR3aa: CSAGGTSGPYEQYF; CDR3nt: TGCAGTGCCGGGGGGACTAGCGGGCCCTACGAGCAGTACTTC
v_gene: TRBV25-1; j_gene: TRBJ1-2; d_gene: NA; abundance: NA; CDR3aa: CASSEGGRHGYTF; CDR3nt: TGTGCCAGCAGTGAGGGGGGTCGGCATGGCTACACCTTC
v_gene: TRBV9; j_gene: TRBJ2-1; d_gene: NA; abundance: NA; CDR3aa: CASSLSGQDNEQFF; CDR3nt: TGTGCCAGCAGCCTAAGCGGACAAGACAATGAGCAGTTCTTC
v_gene: TRBV12-3/TRBV12-4; j_gene: TRBJ1-2; d_gene: NA; abundance: many; CDR3aa: CASSPLEARGYTF; CDR3nt: TGTGCCAGCAGTCCACTAGAAGCCCGGGGCTACACCTTC
v_gene: TRBV27; j_gene: TRBJ1-1; d_gene: NA; abundance: NA; CDR3aa: CASSRENAGFGEAFF; CDR3nt: TGTGCCAGCAGTAGGGAGAACGCCGGATTTGGTGAAGCTTTCTTT
v_gene: TRBV20-1; j_gene: TRBJ1-1; d_gene: TRBD1; abundance: few; CDR3aa: CSARTGLGDTEAFF; CDR3nt: TGCAGTGCCCGGACAGGGCTTGGGGACACTGAAGCTTTCTTT
v_gene: TRBV20-1; j_gene: TRBJ2-7; d_gene: NA; abundance: NA; CDR3aa: CSAREGAYEQYF; CDR3nt: TGCAGTGCTAGAGAGGGGGCCTACGAGCAGTACTTC
v_gene: TRBV10-3; j_gene: TRBJ2-7; d_gene: NA; abundance: many; CDR3aa: CAISDAGSHYEQYF; CDR3nt: TGTGCCATCAGTGACGCGGGCAGCCACTACGAGCAGTACTTC
v_gene: TRBV20-1; j_gene: TRBJ2-2; d_gene: TRBD1; abundance: few; CDR3aa: CSANKQGFTSGELFF; CDR3nt: TGCAGTGCGAATAAACAGGGGTTTACCTCCGGGGAGCTGTTTTTT
v_gene: TRBV7-3; j_gene: TRBJ2-2; d_gene: NA; abundance: few; CDR3aa: CASSPIERTGELFF; CDR3nt: TGTGCCAGCAGTCCTATAGAGAGGACCGGGGAGCTGTTTTTT
v_gene: TRBV2; j_gene: TRBJ1-6; d_gene: NA; abundance: many; CDR3aa: CASSEEKGLYSPLHF; CDR3nt: TGTGCCAGCAGTGAAGAAAAGGGTCTATATTCACCCCTCCACTTT
v_gene: TRBV29-1; j_gene: TRBJ2-1; d_gene: NA; abundance: many; CDR3aa: CSVEGQLYNEQFF; CDR3nt: TGCAGCGTTGAAGGGCAGCTCTACAATGAGCAGTTCTTC
v_gene: TRBV6-5; j_gene: TRBJ1-1; d_gene: NA; abundance: NA; CDR3aa: CASRSRQGGTTEAFF; CDR3nt: TGTGCCAGCAGGAGCCGGCAGGGCGGTACCACTGAAGCTTTCTTT